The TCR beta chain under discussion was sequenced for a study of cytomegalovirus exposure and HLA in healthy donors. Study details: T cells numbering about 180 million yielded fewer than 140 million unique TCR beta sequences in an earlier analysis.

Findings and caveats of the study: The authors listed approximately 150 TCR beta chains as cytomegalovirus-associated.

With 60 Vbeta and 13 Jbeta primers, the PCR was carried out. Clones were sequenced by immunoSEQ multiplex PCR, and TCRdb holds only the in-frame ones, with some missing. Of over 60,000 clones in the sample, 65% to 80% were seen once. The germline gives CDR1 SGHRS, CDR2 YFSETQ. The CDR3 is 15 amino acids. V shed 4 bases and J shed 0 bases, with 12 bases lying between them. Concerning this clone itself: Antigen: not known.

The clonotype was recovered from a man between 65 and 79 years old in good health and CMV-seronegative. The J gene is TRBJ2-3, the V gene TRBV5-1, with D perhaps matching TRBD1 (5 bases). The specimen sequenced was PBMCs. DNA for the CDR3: TGCGCCAGCAGCCTTGCCCAGGGCAGCACAGATACGCAGTATTTT. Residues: CASSLAQGSTDTQYF.